The next 17 T cell receptor beta chains were all read from a single sample in a study of blood T cell repertoires in COVID-19. The protocol was immunoSEQ multiplex PCR, while the TCRdb copy is restricted to in-frame clones and leaves out a portion. The sample consists of 200,000 to 300,000 clones, around 86% of them appearing once. Sequenced input: PBMCs or T cells enriched from blood (not recorded which). The receptors stem from a woman aged 35 to 49 with acute COVID-19.

This sequence joins TRBV2 and TRBJ1-1, with a possible D match to TRBD1 (6 bases). Germline values: CDR1 SNHLY, CDR2 FYNNEI. The CDR3 consists of 14 residues. V lost 4 bases, J lost 5 bases, and 14 bases lay in between. CDR3 residues: CASSGTTGRTEAFF. CDR3 coding DNA: TGTGCCAGCAGTGGAACGACAGGTAGGACTGAAGCTTTCTTT.

The chain combines TRBV1 with TRBJ2-7; the table's D gene call, TRBD2, was not cross checked with the DNA. TRBV1 is a pseudogene. The CDR3 has 19 residues. The CDR3 DNA follows: TGCACCAGCAGCCCCAAAGAAGAGACCGGGACTAGCGACTCCTACGAGCAGTACTTC. This codes for CTSSPKEETGTSDSYEQYF.

The CDR3: CASSVGGTGNTIYF. Here the CDR3 DNA reads TGTGCCAGCAGCGTGGGGGGAACTGGAAACACCATATATTTT. V usage is TRBV9 and J usage is TRBJ1-3; the D gene is possibly TRBD1 (5 bases). The length of the CDR3 is 14 residues. Trimming shortened V by 2 bases and J by 2 bases, and 8 bases separated the two germline ends. Germline assignment: CDR1 SGDLS and CDR2 YYNGEE.

This chain links TRBV24-1 with TRBJ2-2; 10 bases line up with TRBD1. V dropped 3 bases and J dropped 1; count of bases not matched to a gene: 4. CDR1 and CDR2 (germline): KGHDR, SFDVKD. The CDR3 extends over 17 amino acids. This CDR3 reads CATSDPGQGWNTGELFF. CDR3 in DNA: TGTGCCACCAGTGATCCGGGACAGGGGTGGAACACCGGGGAGCTGTTTTTT.

This clone was recorded once. V usage is TRBV28 and J usage is TRBJ1-2; 7 nucleotides match TRBD1. J lost 8 bases, V lost 6 bases, and 9 bases had no gene match. Germline V gene data show CDR1 as MDHEN and CDR2 as SYDVKM. The CDR3 extends over 13 amino acids. The DNA of the CDR3 is TGTGCCAGCAGCCGGGGACAGAGGGTAGGCTACACCTTC. Translating gives CASSRGQRVGYTF.

The chain carries TRBV10-2 and TRBJ2-3; TRBD1 matches at 8 bases. V lost 6 bases, J lost 5 bases, and 13 bases stayed unmatched. The germline V gene encodes CDR1 WSHSY and CDR2 SAAADI. The CDR3 spans 16 residues. The CDR3 here is CASRWGQDQDRDTQYF. The CDR3 DNA sequence: TGCGCCAGCAGGTGGGGACAGGACCAAGATAGAGATACGCAGTATTTT.

The chain links TRBV5-1 to TRBJ2-3, with 11 nucleotides matching TRBD2. Germline V gene sequence: CDR1 SGHRS, CDR2 YFSETQ. V lost 2 bases and J lost 0; bases outside the gene matches: 5. This CDR3 has 17 amino acids. CDR3 sequence (DNA): TGCGCCAGCAGCTTTACCGGGACTAGCGGTAGCACAGATACGCAGTATTTT. This gives the protein CASSFTGTSGSTDTQYF.

V usage is TRBV5-4 and J usage is TRBJ2-7; weak D call: TRBD2 (6 bases). CDR3 length equals 14 residues. CDR1 SGHNT and CDR2 YYREEE come from the germline V gene (reference sequence). The germline V and J ends were trimmed by 9 bases and 3 bases, with 19 bases remaining between them. The CDR3 loop reads CATNQREENYEQYF. DNA for the CDR3: TGTGCCACAAACCAAAGGGAGGAAAACTACGAGCAGTACTTC.

The chain is built from TRBV6-5 and TRBJ2-1; tentatively, D is TRBD1 (5 bases). V lost 5 bases and J 9 bases, leaving 20 bases between the germline ends. The CDR3 has 15 residues. Germline values: CDR1 MNHEY, CDR2 SVGAGI. The CDR3 reads CASSPTPPYRGEQFF. CDR3 nucleotide sequence: TGTGCCAGCAGTCCGACCCCGCCTTATAGGGGTGAGCAGTTCTTC.

This clone has just a few counts. V and J are TRBV7-2 and TRBJ2-3; no clear D. CDR3 length: 13 amino acids. Trimming took off 2 bases at V and 6 bases at J, with 9 bases between the two ends. CDR1 and CDR2 (germline): SGHTA, FQGNSA. This chain's CDR3 is CASSLSRMDTQYF. Written as DNA, the CDR3 is TGTGCCAGCAGCTTAAGCCGTATGGATACGCAGTATTTT.

The V call is TRBV4-1, the J call TRBJ1-4, with 8 bases matching TRBD1. The CDR3 runs to 15 residues. V was clipped by 4 bases and J by 6 bases; unmatched bases: 7. Germline V lookup: CDR1 MGHRA, CDR2 YSYEKL. This CDR3 reads CASSPLDRVDEKLFF. DNA for the CDR3: TGCGCCAGCAGCCCCCTGGACAGGGTGGATGAAAAACTGTTTTTT.

This chain connects TRBV21-1 to TRBJ2-1; TRBD1 is taken as the D call from the table, unchecked against the DNA. TRBV21-1 is a documented pseudogene. The CDR3 extends over 16 amino acids. The CDR3 loop is CASSKESTGLCNEQFF. The CDR3 nucleotides are TGTGCCAGCAGCAAAGAGTCAACAGGGCTATGCAATGAGCAGTTCTTC.

The CDR3 loop is CAWSLAVQSSYEQYF. In nucleotides, the CDR3 is TGTGCCTGGAGTTTAGCGGTCCAGAGCTCCTACGAGCAGTACTTC. V usage is TRBV30 and J usage is TRBJ2-7; D possibly corresponds to TRBD2 (6 bases). The CDR3 has 15 residues. Germline CDR1 is GTSNPN and CDR2 is SVGIG (reference sequence). V was pared by 2 bases and J by 0 bases, with 14 bases between.

This rearrangement joins TRBV27 to TRBJ1-1; the match to TRBD1 covers 10 bases. V shed 2 bases and J 4 bases; nucleotides not matched to a gene: 7. The CDR3 is 16 amino acids. Germline loops: CDR1 MNHEY, CDR2 SMNVEV (reference sequence). CDR3 sequence: CASSLPPGQGTTEAFF. DNA of the CDR3: TGTGCCAGCAGTTTACCTCCGGGACAGGGGACCACTGAAGCTTTCTTT.

The chain couples TRBV3-1 (or the pseudogene TRBV3-2) to TRBJ1-3; D gene ambiguous. The CDR3 is made up of 15 amino acids. Trimming removed 2 bases from V and 0 bases from J, with 8 bases in between. From germline, CDR1 is LGHDT and CDR2 YNNKEL (reference sequence). DNA of the CDR3: TGTGCCAGCAGCCAAAATCCCCGCTCTGGAAACACCATATATTTT. Translating gives CASSQNPRSGNTIYF.

The CDR3 nucleotides read TGTGCCAGCAGCGCCCTGACTAGCGGGCTATACAATGAGCAGTTCTTC. This translates into CASSALTSGLYNEQFF. V is TRBV11-2 and J is TRBJ2-1; 10 nucleotides match TRBD2. The CDR3 covers 16 residues. Trimming at V came to 5 bases and at J to 4 bases, leaving 8 bases not matched to a gene. Germline V gene sequence: CDR1 SGHAT, CDR2 FQNNGV.

This chain connects TRBV11-2 to TRBJ2-2; 7 bases align to TRBD2. Germline CDR1 reads SGHAT; CDR2 reads FQNNGV. Trimming at V came to 7 bases and at J to 0 bases, leaving 14 bases not matched to a gene. This CDR3 spans 18 amino acids. CDR3 nucleotide sequence: TGTGCCAGCAAGGTTGGAGCGGGGACGTTCGCGAACACCGGGGAGCTGTTTTTT. As protein: CASKVGAGTFANTGELFF.